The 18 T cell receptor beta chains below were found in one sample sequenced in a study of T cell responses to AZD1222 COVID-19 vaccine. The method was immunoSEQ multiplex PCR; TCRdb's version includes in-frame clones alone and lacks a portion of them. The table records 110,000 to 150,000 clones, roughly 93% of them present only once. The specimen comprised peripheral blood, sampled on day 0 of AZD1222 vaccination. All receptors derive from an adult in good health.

The CDR3 here is CASRRDRGHEQYF. The CDR3 DNA is TGTGCCAGCAGACGGGACAGGGGACACGAGCAGTACTTC. The gene calls are TRBV6-5 and TRBJ2-7; 10 bases align to TRBD1. CDR1 MNHEY and CDR2 SVGAGI come from the germline V gene. V shed 6 bases and J 5 bases; nucleotides not matched to a gene: 4. CDR3 length: 13 residues.

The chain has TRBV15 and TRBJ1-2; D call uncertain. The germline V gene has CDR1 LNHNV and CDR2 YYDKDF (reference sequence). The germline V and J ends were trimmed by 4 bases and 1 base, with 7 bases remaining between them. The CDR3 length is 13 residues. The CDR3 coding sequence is TGTGCCACCAGCACCGTTGTTAACTATGGCTACACCTTC. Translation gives CATSTVVNYGYTF. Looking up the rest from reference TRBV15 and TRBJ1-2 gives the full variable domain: DAMVIQNPRYQVTQFGKPVTLSCSQTLNHNVMYWYQQKSSQAPKLLFHYYDKDFNNEADTPDNFQSRRPNTSFCFLDIRSPGLGDTAMYLCATSTVVNYGYTFGSGTRLTVV.

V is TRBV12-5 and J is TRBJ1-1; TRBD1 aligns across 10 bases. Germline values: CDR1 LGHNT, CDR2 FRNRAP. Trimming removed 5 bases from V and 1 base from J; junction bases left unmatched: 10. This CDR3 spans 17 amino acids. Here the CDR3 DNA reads TGTGCTAGTGGTATAAATGGACAGGGGGAATGGAACACTGAAGCTTTCTTT. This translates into CASGINGQGEWNTEAFF.

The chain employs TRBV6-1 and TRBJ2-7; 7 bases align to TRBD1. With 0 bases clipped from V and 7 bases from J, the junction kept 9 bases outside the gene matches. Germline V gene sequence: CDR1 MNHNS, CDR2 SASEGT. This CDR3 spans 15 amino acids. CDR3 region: CASSEAPGQYWEQYF. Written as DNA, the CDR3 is TGTGCCAGCAGTGAAGCACCGGGACAGTACTGGGAGCAGTACTTC.

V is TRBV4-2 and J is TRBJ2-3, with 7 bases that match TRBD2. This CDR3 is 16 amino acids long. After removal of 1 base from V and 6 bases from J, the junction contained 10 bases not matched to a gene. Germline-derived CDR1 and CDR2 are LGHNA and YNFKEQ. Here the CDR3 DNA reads TGTGCCAGCAGCCAAGCGAGGGCGGGAGAAGGGGATACGCAGTATTTT. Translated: CASSQARAGEGDTQYF.

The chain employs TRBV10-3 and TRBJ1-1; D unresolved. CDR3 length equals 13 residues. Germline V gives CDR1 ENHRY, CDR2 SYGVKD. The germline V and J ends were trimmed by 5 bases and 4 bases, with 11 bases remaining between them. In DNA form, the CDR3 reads TGTGCCATCAGTTCGGACCGGAGCACTGAAGCTTTCTTT. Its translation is CAISSDRSTEAFF.

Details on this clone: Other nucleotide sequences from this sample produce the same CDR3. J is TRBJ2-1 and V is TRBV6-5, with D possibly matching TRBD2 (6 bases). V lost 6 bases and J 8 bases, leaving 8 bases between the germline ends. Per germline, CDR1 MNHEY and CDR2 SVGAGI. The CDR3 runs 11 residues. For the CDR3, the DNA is TGTGCCAGCAGCCGCGGGGATGAGCAGTTCTTC. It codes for CASSRGDEQFF.

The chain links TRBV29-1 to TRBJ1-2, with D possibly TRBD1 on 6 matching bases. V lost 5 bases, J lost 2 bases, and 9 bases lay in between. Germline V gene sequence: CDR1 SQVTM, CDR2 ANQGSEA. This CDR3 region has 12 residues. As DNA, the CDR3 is TGCAGCGTTATTGGACAGAACTATGGCTACACCTTC. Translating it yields CSVIGQNYGYTF.

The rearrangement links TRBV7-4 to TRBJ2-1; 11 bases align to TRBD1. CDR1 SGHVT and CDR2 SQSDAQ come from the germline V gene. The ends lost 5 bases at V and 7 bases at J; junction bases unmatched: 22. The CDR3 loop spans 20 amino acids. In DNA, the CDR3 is TGTGCCAGCAGCCGCTGCCCTGACCCTGGGACAGGGGGTCCGGGGAATGAGCAGTTCTTC. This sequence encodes CASSRCPDPGTGGPGNEQFF.

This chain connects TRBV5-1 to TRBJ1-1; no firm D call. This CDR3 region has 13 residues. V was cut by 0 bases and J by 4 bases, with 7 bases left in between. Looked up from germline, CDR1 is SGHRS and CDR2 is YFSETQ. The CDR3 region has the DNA TGCGCCAGCAGCTTGGCGCAGGTCACTGAAGCTTTCTTT. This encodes CASSLAQVTEAFF.

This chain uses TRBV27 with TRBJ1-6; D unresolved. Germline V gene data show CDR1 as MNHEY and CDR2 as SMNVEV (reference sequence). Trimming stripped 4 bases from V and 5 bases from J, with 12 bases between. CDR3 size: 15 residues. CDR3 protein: CASSWTPVDNSPLHF. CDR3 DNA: TGTGCCAGCAGTTGGACCCCCGTTGATAATTCACCCCTCCACTTT.

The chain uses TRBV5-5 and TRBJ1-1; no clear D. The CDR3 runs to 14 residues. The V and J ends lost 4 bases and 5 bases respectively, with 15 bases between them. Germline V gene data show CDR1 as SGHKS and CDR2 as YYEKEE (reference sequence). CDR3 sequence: CASSVLPRGTEAFF. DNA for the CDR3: TGTGCCAGCAGCGTCCTACCAAGAGGAACTGAAGCTTTCTTT. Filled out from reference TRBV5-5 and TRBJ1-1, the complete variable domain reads DAGVTQSPTHLIKTRGQQVTLRCSPISGHKSVSWYQQVLGQGPQFIFQYYEKEERGRGNFPDRFSARQFPNYSSELNVNALLLGDSALYLCASSVLPRGTEAFFGQGTRLTVV.

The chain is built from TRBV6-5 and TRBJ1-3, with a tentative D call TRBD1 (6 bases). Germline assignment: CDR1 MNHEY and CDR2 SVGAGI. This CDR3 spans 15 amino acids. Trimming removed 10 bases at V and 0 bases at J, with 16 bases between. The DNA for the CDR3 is TGTGCCACCAGGGGTCAGGGGATCTCTGGAAACACCATATATTTT. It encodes CATRGQGISGNTIYF.

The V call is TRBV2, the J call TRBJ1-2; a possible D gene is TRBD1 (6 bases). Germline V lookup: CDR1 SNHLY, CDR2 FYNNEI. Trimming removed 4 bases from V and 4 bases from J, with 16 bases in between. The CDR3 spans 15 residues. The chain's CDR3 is CASSVGRGSPYGYTF. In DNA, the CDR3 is TGTGCCAGCAGTGTTGGCAGGGGATCGCCCTATGGCTACACCTTC.

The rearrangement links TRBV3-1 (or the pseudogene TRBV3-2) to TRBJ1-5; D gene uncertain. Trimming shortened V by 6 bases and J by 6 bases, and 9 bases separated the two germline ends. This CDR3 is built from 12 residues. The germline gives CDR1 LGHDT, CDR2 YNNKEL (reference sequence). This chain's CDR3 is CASRLTCQPQHF. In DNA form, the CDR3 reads TGTGCCAGCAGACTTACCTGTCAGCCCCAGCATTTT.

The DNA of the CDR3 is TGTGCCAGCAGCTTGGACAGGGGCAGGACCGGGGAGCTGTTTTTT. Protein: CASSLDRGRTGELFF. This chain joins TRBV7-2 and TRBJ2-2; 9 bases are shared with TRBD1. The CDR3 runs 15 residues. V gave up 3 bases and J gave up 5 bases; unmatched junction bases: 4. Germline lookup yields CDR1 SGHTA and CDR2 FQGNSA.

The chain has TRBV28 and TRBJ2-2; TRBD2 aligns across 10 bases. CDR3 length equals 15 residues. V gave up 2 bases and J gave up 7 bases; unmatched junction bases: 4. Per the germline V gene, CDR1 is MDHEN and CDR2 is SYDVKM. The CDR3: CASSLLAGEHGELFF. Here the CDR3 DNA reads TGTGCCAGCAGTTTACTAGCGGGAGAGCACGGGGAGCTGTTTTTT.

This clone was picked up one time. The CDR3 protein is CSATEGRGTEAFF. The CDR3 DNA is TGCAGCGCCACAGAGGGAAGGGGAACTGAAGCTTTCTTT. The chain joins TRBV29-1 to TRBJ1-1, with D tentatively TRBD1 (5 bases). The CDR3 is made up of 13 amino acids. Trimming took off 7 bases at V and 5 bases at J, with 17 bases between the two ends. Germline CDR1 is SQVTM and CDR2 is ANQGSEA.